The clone carrying this T cell receptor beta chain has ten or more counts. This entry is derived from a study of T cell repertoires in cytomegalovirus infection. TCRdb reprocessed the reads via MiXCR and lists one record per CDR3 protein. The sample lists 150,000 to 200,000 distinct CDR3 sequences; about a tenth were seen once. This CDR3 has 16 residues. The V gene's germline CDR1 is SGHVS and CDR2 FQNEAQ. Trimming took off 5 bases at V and 5 bases at J, with 19 bases between the two ends. Sequencing was performed on PBMCs. This sequence originates from a human donor in good health (CMV status not recorded). Some clones in this sample may be carry-over from other donors' samples. The gene calls are TRBV7-8 and TRBJ2-1, with D maybe TRBD2 (6 bases). Here the CDR3 reads CASSPETSGLNNEQFF. DNA of the CDR3: TGTGCCAGCAGCCCCGAAACTAGTGGACTAAACAATGAGCAGTTCTTC.